This T cell receptor beta chain was documented in a study of response to subunit inactivated influenza vaccine. MiXCR, applied by TCRdb to the RT-PCR reads, yields one record per CDR3 protein. The data contain 500,000 to 550,000 distinct CDR3 sequences, 6% to 9% of them seen just once; the ten biggest clones take up roughly 13%. V was shortened by 6 bases and J by 4 bases, with 15 bases between the two germline ends. The CDR3 contains 15 residues. CDR1 and CDR2 from the germline V gene are MNHNS and SASEGT. There are a few counts of this clonotype. The starting material was PBMCs from blood, obtained less than 30 months after vaccination. The rearrangement links TRBV6-1 to TRBJ2-2; possibly TRBD1 for D (6 bases). This clonotype originated in a man between 50 and 75 years old who received an inactivated influenza vaccine. The DNA for the CDR3 is TGTGCCAGCAGCCAGTACAGGGCTGGCACCGGGGAGCTGTTTTTT. It translates to CASSQYRAGTGELFF.